Listed below are T cell receptor beta chains from one sample, sequenced in a study of OX40 agonist ivuxolimab in advanced cancers. Some clones are missing from TCRdb's copy, which holds only in-frame ones; the method was immunoSEQ multiplex PCR. Altogether about 65,000 clones are present, about 91% being singletons, with the ten largest covering around 2%. The sequencing used CD4+ or CD8+ T cells sorted from blood, collected in a trial of the OX40 agonist ivuxolimab. Every receptor here comes from an adult with an advanced solid tumor such as melanoma, head and neck, liver or kidney cancer. The CDR3 runs from the conserved cysteine through the conserved F or W. The D gene is left open where the match is weak. The size field is filled for only some rows; it gives once, few, many or a size class.

J,D,size,V,CDR3,DNA
TRBJ2-5,TRBD1,-,TRBV7-6,CASSPGQQETQYF,TGTGCCAGCAGCCCGGGACAGCAAGAGACCCAGTACTTC
TRBJ1-2,-,once,TRBV5-4,CASSRWGVGNYGYTF,TGTGCCAGCAGCCGGTGGGGCGTGGGGAACTATGGCTACACCTTC
TRBJ1-5,-,-,TRBV27,CASSSGRSNQPQHF,TGTGCCAGCAGTTCGGGACGGAGCAATCAGCCCCAGCATTTT
TRBJ2-1,-,-,TRBV27,CASSLFLRGDRQNEQFF,TGTGCCAGCAGTTTATTTTTAAGAGGGGACCGCCAAAATGAGCAGTTCTTC
TRBJ2-7,TRBD1,-,TRBV30,CAWSVDRAYEQYF,TGTGCCTGGAGTGTAGACAGGGCCTACGAGCAGTACTTC
TRBJ2-5,-,-,TRBV6-5,CASSPGLYQETQYF,TGTGCCAGCTCCCCCGGCCTGTACCAAGAGACCCAGTACTTC
TRBJ1-1,-,-,TRBV11-2,CASSRQVSNTEAFF,TGTGCCAGCAGCCGACAGGTTTCGAACACTGAAGCTTTCTTT
TRBJ2-2,-,-,TRBV7-8,CASSLVRYAGELFF,TGTGCCAGCAGCTTAGTTCGGTATGCCGGGGAGCTGTTTTTT
TRBJ2-1,-,-,TRBV27,CASRPAGTGSNEQFF,TGTGCCAGCAGGCCTGCCGGGACTGGAAGCAATGAGCAGTTCTTC
TRBJ2-1,-,-,TRBV18,CASSPPQGGRYNEQFF,TGTGCCAGCTCACCGCCCCAGGGTGGGAGGTACAATGAGCAGTTCTTC
TRBJ1-5,-,-,TRBV27,CASGGDWMKPQHF,TGTGCCAGCGGTGGGGATTGGATGAAGCCCCAGCATTTT
TRBJ1-4,-,-,TRBV4-1,CASSQDSGASNEKLFF,TGCGCCAGCAGCCAAGATTCTGGGGCGTCTAATGAAAAACTGTTTTTT
TRBJ2-6,-,-,TRBV7-2,CASSLGGSGANVLTF,TGTGCCAGCAGCTTAGGGGGTTCTGGGGCCAACGTCCTGACTTTC
TRBJ1-1,TRBD1,-,TRBV27,CASSLRTGGGMNTEAFF,TGTGCCAGCAGTTTAAGGACAGGGGGCGGAATGAACACTGAAGCTTTCTTT
TRBJ2-7,-,once,TRBV6-5,CASSTNRAPYEQYF,TGTGCCAGCAGTACTAACCGGGCTCCCTACGAGCAGTACTTC
TRBJ2-7,-,-,TRBV11-2,CASSSPPLSDEQYF,TGTGCCAGCAGCTCGCCCCCATTGTCTGACGAGCAGTACTTC
TRBJ2-1,TRBD2,-,TRBV10-3,CAISDLSGGSSYNEQFF,TGTGCCATCAGTGATTTAAGCGGGGGGAGCTCCTACAATGAGCAGTTCTTC
TRBJ2-7,TRBD1,-,TRBV11-2,CASSPGTELSYEQYF,TGTGCCAGCAGCCCCGGGACAGAATTAAGTTACGAGCAGTACTTC
TRBJ1-1,-,-,TRBV4-1,CASSQGRVGNTEAFF,TGCGCCAGCAGTCAGGGCAGGGTCGGGAACACTGAAGCTTTCTTT
TRBJ2-5,TRBD2,-,TRBV29-1,CSVRTSGQETQYF,TGCAGCGTAAGGACTAGCGGCCAAGAGACCCAGTACTTC
TRBJ2-1,TRBD2,-,TRBV14,CASSQIRAGGPYNEQFF,TGTGCCAGCAGCCAGATCCGAGCGGGAGGGCCCTACAATGAGCAGTTCTTC
TRBJ2-5,-,once,TRBV10-3,CAISEFELGAFQETQYF,TGTGCCATCAGTGAGTTTGAGTTAGGGGCTTTCCAAGAGACCCAGTACTTC
TRBJ1-6,TRBD1,-,TRBV7-9,CASSSPQGVNSPLHF,TGTGCCAGCAGCTCTCCACAGGGGGTTAATTCACCCCTCCACTTT
TRBJ1-6,-,-,TRBV25-1,CASRRKGVFGSPLHF,TGTGCCAGCCGAAGAAAGGGAGTGTTCGGTTCACCCCTCCACTTT
TRBJ1-2,-,-,TRBV6-6,CASIESNYGYTF,TGTGCCAGCATAGAGAGTAACTATGGCTACACCTTC
TRBJ2-1,TRBD2,-,TRBV10-3,CATSLLAGVYNEQFF,TGTGCCACCTCTTTGTTAGCGGGAGTGTACAATGAGCAGTTCTTC
TRBJ2-2,-,-,TRBV5-4,CASSTKLNTGELFF,TGTGCCAGCAGCACCAAATTGAACACCGGGGAGCTGTTTTTT
TRBJ2-7,-,once,TRBV7-9,CASSRESYEQYF,TGTGCCAGCAGCAGGGAGAGCTACGAGCAGTACTTC